The clone carrying this T cell receptor (beta chain) has a handful of counts. No antigen is known for it. This specimen belongs to a study of cytomegalovirus exposure and HLA in healthy donors. Regarding the study as a whole: Previously analyzed data showed that most TCR beta V segments were productive at a frequency of about 90% or about 30%. Common viral pathogens (according to a later analysis) appeared linked to several of the most significant clusters.

The PCR ran on 60 Vbeta and 13 Jbeta primers. Some clones are missing from TCRdb's copy, which holds only in-frame ones; the method was immunoSEQ multiplex PCR. The sample consists of about 190,000 clones, roughly 80% of them appearing once. CDR1 is MNHNY, CDR2 SVGAGI, per germline (reference sequence). V lost 2 bases to trimming and J lost 4 bases; unmatched junction nucleotides: 4. The CDR3 is 14 residues long. This rearrangement joins TRBV6-6 to TRBJ2-7, with TRBD1 matching over 8 bases. Material: PBMCs. This clonotype was sampled from a man aged 50-59 years in good health and CMV-seronegative. In nucleotides, the CDR3 is TGTGCCAGCAGTTACGCGGACAGGGTTTACGAGCAGTACTTC. Its protein product is CASSYADRVYEQYF.